This is a list of T cell receptor beta chains from one sample in a study of blood T cell repertoires in COVID-19. Sequenced by immunoSEQ multiplex PCR; TCRdb stores in-frame clones only, minus some. The sample holds 290,000 or so clones, around 91% seen once. Specimen: PBMCs or T cells enriched from blood (not recorded which). The receptor set was obtained from a woman between 18 and 30 years old with acute COVID-19. Each CDR3 is given with its conserved first and last residue. The D gene is left open where the match is weak. Clone size is stated in some rows and not others, as once, few, many or a class when expanded.

size,D,V,CDR3
.,.,TRBV28,CASSKPGRGNRQPQHF
.,.,TRBV12-3/TRBV12-4,CASSGSGQETQYF
.,.,TRBV28,CASSYYPSIGGFYGYTF
once,TRBD1,TRBV11-2,CASSRQGVSYEQYF
.,.,TRBV28,CASSLSRVGGYTF
.,.,TRBV7-6,CASSVSPGNEQYF
.,TRBD2,TRBV5-1,CASSLPLGLAGDPEQFF
.,TRBD1,TRBV12-3/TRBV12-4,CASSRTGGGGYTF
.,.,TRBV7-3,CASSLAGTQQETQYF
.,TRBD2,TRBV6-5,CASRSSGRDGNEQFF
.,TRBD1,TRBV5-1,CASSLGKDRETF
.,.,TRBV11-2,CASSLIFRKNTGELFF
many,.,TRBV14,CASSPLVDTQYF
.,.,TRBV5-1,CASRPAGPYEQYF
.,.,TRBV10-3,CAISVRSMVGYTF
.,.,TRBV9,CASSADPGPYEQYF
.,.,TRBV6-5,CASSNRGGLDYGYTF
.,.,TRBV10-3,CAIRWGESEKLFF
.,TRBD1,TRBV28,CASSGGQRDQPQHF
.,.,TRBV2,CASSEKRVGLGNTIYF
.,.,TRBV28,CASSIRRMTNNEQFF
.,TRBD1,TRBV6-5,CAILGQEIGEQFF
.,.,TRBV28,CATTKGDFSYEQYF
.,.,TRBV24-1,CATSDLSGYNEQFF
.,.,TRBV24-1,CATSHQGTDTQYF
.,.,TRBV2,CASGEGDLRRAFF
.,.,TRBV9,CASSETTRIGETQYF
few,.,TRBV28,CASSSPTGPYGYTF
.,.,TRBV19,CASSTGSITDTQYF